This T cell receptor (beta chain) derives from a study of blood T cells in healthy people across ages. Study-wide points: Roughly linearly, TCR beta diversity per million T cells fell as age increased. Lack of knowledge of donor CMV status possibly confounded expanded clonotype changes.

Note on this clonotype: The target antigen is unknown.

This CDR3 is 15 amino acids long. Trimming pared 4 bases from V and 11 bases from J, leaving 23 bases between. The germline V gene encodes CDR1 LGHNA and CDR2 YNFKEQ. Using a J-beta primer mix together with a sample-barcoded 5' primer, a second PCR was run for roughly 7 to 12 cycles. Every sample gave at least 2.5 million paired-end reads containing CDR3. In TCRdb, the 5' RACE reads were re-called with MiXCR into one record per CDR3 protein. The table has approximately 1.5 million distinct CDR3 sequences, around 36% seen once. The chain combines TRBV4-2 with TRBJ2-5; possible D gene TRBD2, 5 bases. The sequenced sample consisted of blood. This TCR was recovered from a woman in her twenties or thirties in good health. CDR3 nucleotides: TGTGCCAGCAGCCTTTCTAGCACCCGGTGGGATGAGCAGTACTTC. Its protein is CASSLSSTRWDEQYF.